A selection of T cell receptor beta chains follows, all from one sample in a study of identifying expanded T cells in peripheral blood. Assay used: immunoSEQ multiplex PCR; TCRdb lists only in-frame clones, some missing. The sample records more than 65,000 clones, 70% to 90% being singletons. The sequencing sample was made of blood. Receptors originate from a person aged 18 to 70 in good health. CDR3s include the opening cysteine and the closing phenylalanine or tryptophan. A D gene is named only where the DNA matches it firmly. Only part of the rows carry a size: once, few, many, or a class if the clone is expanded.

NA TRBJ1-6 TRBV5-5 NA CASSHQGHGNSPLHF TGTGCCAGCAGCCACCAGGGACACGGCAATTCACCCCTCCACTTT
NA TRBJ2-2 TRBV5-4 NA CASSAGTYNTGELFF TGTGCCAGCAGCGCCGGGACTTATAACACCGGGGAGCTGTTTTTT
NA TRBJ1-5 TRBV18 few CASSPERDQPQHF TGTGCCAGCTCACCGGAGAGAGATCAGCCCCAGCATTTT
NA TRBJ2-5 TRBV11-2 NA CASSLRERQETQYF TGTGCCAGCAGCTTGAGGGAACGACAAGAGACCCAGTACTTC
NA TRBJ2-7 TRBV29-1 NA CSESRDDEQYF TGCAGCGAAAGCAGGGACGACGAGCAGTACTTC
NA TRBJ2-2 TRBV7-2 NA CASSLATDTGELFF TGTGCCAGCAGCTTAGCAACAGACACCGGGGAGCTGTTTTTT
NA TRBJ1-5 TRBV27 NA CASSRGRGGNQPQHF TGTGCCAGCAGCCGGGGACGGGGGGGGAATCAGCCCCAGCATTTT
NA TRBJ2-5 TRBV28 once CASSWQAQETQYF TGTGCCAGCAGTTGGCAGGCCCAAGAGACCCAGTACTTC
TRBD1 TRBJ2-7 TRBV18 NA CASSPSEGAQSSYEQYF TGTGCCAGCTCACCCTCTGAGGGGGCGCAGAGCTCCTACGAGCAGTACTTC
NA TRBJ2-5 TRBV10-3 NA CAISPLPGIGETQYF TGTGCCATCAGTCCACTACCAGGGATTGGGGAGACCCAGTACTTC
TRBD1 TRBJ1-2 TRBV7-2 NA CASSLASTGGGGYTF TGTGCCAGCAGCTTAGCGTCCACAGGGGGTGGAGGCTACACCTTC
TRBD1 TRBJ1-1 TRBV14 once CASSQLTGGGTEAFF TGTGCCAGCAGCCAACTCACAGGGGGCGGCACTGAAGCTTTCTTT
TRBD2 TRBJ2-7 TRBV6-5 NA CASSFTRLAGEQYF TGTGCCAGCAGTTTCACCCGACTAGCGGGAGAGCAGTACTTC
NA TRBJ2-3 TRBV28 NA CASSLLRLATDTQYF TGTGCCAGCAGTTTATTACGGCTGGCCACAGATACGCAGTATTTT
TRBD2 TRBJ2-3 TRBV7-2 NA CASSLPGLAATDTQYF TGTGCCAGCAGCTTACCGGGACTAGCGGCCACAGATACGCAGTATTTT
NA TRBJ2-1 TRBV6-6 once CASGLFGYNEQFF TGTGCCAGCGGGCTTTTTGGCTATAATGAGCAGTTCTTC
TRBD2 TRBJ2-6 TRBV18 NA CASSPGLAGDSGANVLTF TGTGCCAGCTCACCCGGACTAGCGGGGGACTCTGGGGCCAACGTCCTGACTTTC
NA TRBJ2-2 TRBV29-1 once CSVQDVREVFTGELFF TGCAGCGTACAAGACGTCAGAGAGGTTTTTACCGGGGAGCTGTTTTTT
NA TRBJ2-7 TRBV20-1 NA CSASGRYEQYF TGCAGTGCTAGCGGGAGATACGAGCAGTACTTC
NA TRBJ2-1 TRBV6-1 NA CASSEGARFYNEQFF TGTGCCAGCAGTGAGGGGGCGAGGTTCTACAATGAGCAGTTCTTC
NA TRBJ2-3 TRBV5-5 NA CASSLRSGGTDTQYF TGTGCCAGCAGCCTCCGTAGTGGAGGGACAGATACGCAGTATTTT
TRBD2 TRBJ2-5 TRBV7-6 once CASSYQGLAEETQYF TGTGCCAGCAGTTATCAGGGACTAGCGGAAGAGACCCAGTACTTC
NA TRBJ2-7 TRBV5-5 NA CASSAGAGNLYEQYF TGTGCCAGCAGCGCCGGGGCGGGGAACCTCTACGAGCAGTACTTC
TRBD2 TRBJ2-7 TRBV6-6 NA CASSPFGTSGYEQYF TGTGCCAGCTCTCCGTTTGGGACTAGCGGATACGAGCAGTACTTC
NA TRBJ2-5 TRBV5-1 NA CASSSGLLGRETQYF TGCGCCAGCAGCTCAGGACTCTTGGGGCGAGAGACCCAGTACTTC
TRBD1 TRBJ1-4 TRBV7-9 NA CASSHGQAGDEKLFF TGTGCCAGCAGCCACGGACAGGCGGGGGATGAAAAACTGTTTTTT
NA TRBJ2-7 TRBV4-3 NA CASSQVADSSSYEQYF TGCGCCAGCAGCCAAGTCGCGGACAGTAGCTCCTACGAGCAGTACTTC
NA TRBJ1-2 TRBV30 NA CAWSEQVYGYTF TGTGCCTGGAGTGAACAGGTCTATGGCTACACCTTC
NA TRBJ2-3 TRBV29-1 NA CSVWGPRTDTQYF TGCAGCGTCTGGGGACCTCGCACAGATACGCAGTATTTT
TRBD2 TRBJ2-3 TRBV27 NA CASSSSGATSTDTQYF TGTGCCAGCAGTTCTAGCGGGGCTACTAGCACAGATACGCAGTATTTT
NA TRBJ1-1 TRBV7-9 NA CASSSDTRLNTEAFF TGTGCCAGCAGCTCAGACACCAGATTGAACACTGAAGCTTTCTTT
NA TRBJ2-7 TRBV5-6 NA CASSFSPWAQEFFYEQYF TGTGCCAGCAGCTTTAGCCCTTGGGCCCAGGAATTTTTCTACGAGCAGTACTTC
NA TRBJ1-5 TRBV6-1 NA CASSTHRLKNQPQHF TGTGCCAGCAGTACCCACAGGTTGAAAAATCAGCCCCAGCATTTT
NA TRBJ2-5 TRBV5-5 NA CASSSSGTLQETQYF TGTGCCAGCAGCTCCTCCGGGACACTCCAAGAGACCCAGTACTTC
NA TRBJ1-2 TRBV5-1 few CASSPATGYGYTF TGCGCCAGCAGCCCTGCCACTGGCTATGGCTACACCTTC
NA TRBJ2-1 TRBV7-2 NA CASSLAFRSLYNEQFF TGTGCCAGCAGCTTAGCATTTCGATCCCTTTACAATGAGCAGTTCTTC
NA TRBJ1-1 TRBV7-3 NA CASSLRPGTEAFF TGTGCCAGCAGCCTGAGGCCGGGCACTGAAGCTTTCTTT
TRBD2 TRBJ2-5 TRBV28 NA CASSPGTSLWSETQYF TGTGCCAGCAGTCCAGGGACTAGTCTATGGTCAGAGACCCAGTACTTC
NA TRBJ2-1 TRBV29-1 once CSTAKSSYNEQFF TGCAGCACCGCCAAGAGCTCCTACAATGAGCAGTTCTTC
NA TRBJ1-2 TRBV7-9 NA CASSLSLGTDYGYTF TGTGCCAGCAGCTTAAGTCTGGGGACGGACTATGGCTACACCTTC